These T cell receptor beta chains were read from a single sample in a study of T cells in tuberculosis. Clones were read by immunoSEQ multiplex PCR, and TCRdb kept only the in-frame ones, dropping some. Of tens of thousands of clones listed, around 90% are singletons. Material for sequencing was CD1b-GMM tetramer-negative cells sorted from PBMCs. These receptors originate from an adult woman with latent tuberculosis. Each CDR3 is given without its conserved first and last residue. Where a row states a size, it is once, few, many or the class of an expanded clone; other rows omit it.

J gene | clone size | V gene | CDR3 protein
TRBJ1-1 | . | TRBV5-1 | ASSLRAGGEAF
TRBJ1-2 | . | TRBV6-5 | ASLSQGALGYT
TRBJ2-5 | few | TRBV5-4 | ASSTGTGAQFQETQY
TRBJ1-1 | . | TRBV28 | ASSPAGTEAF
TRBJ1-2 | . | TRBV5-4 | ASSLDRATNYGYT
TRBJ2-5 | . | TRBV6-1 | ASSEGTAQETQY
TRBJ1-6 | once | TRBV19 | ASDTGATYNSPLH
TRBJ2-1 | . | TRBV11-1 | ASSQIWSAGVSSYNEQF
TRBJ1-4 | . | TRBV5-1 | ASRFGQTNEKLF
TRBJ1-6 | . | TRBV4-2 | ASSQDEEPGGSPLH
TRBJ2-7 | . | TRBV7-7 | ASSLGTGVHEQY
TRBJ1-5 | . | TRBV5-1 | ASSLAGSGQPQH
TRBJ2-2 | . | TRBV7-2 | ASSLVGGQNTGELF
TRBJ1-2 | . | TRBV7-2 | ASSPALKGLANYGYT
TRBJ2-3 | . | TRBV7-9 | ASSLAVYTDTQY
TRBJ1-1 | . | TRBV4-2 | ASSRLTVDAPYYTEAF
TRBJ2-7 | few | TRBV11-2 | ASSWGQGVYEQY
TRBJ1-6 | . | TRBV4-2 | ASSQARSPLH
TRBJ2-3 | . | TRBV11-3 | ASSLAGGTDTQY
TRBJ1-4 | . | TRBV6-1 | ASSGGDRVAEKLF
TRBJ1-1 | once | TRBV30 | AWLYRGGTEAF
TRBJ1-2 | . | TRBV28 | ASSFPLGQGQANYGYT
TRBJ1-2 | . | TRBV11-2 | ASSLMRLPNYGYT
TRBJ2-6 | . | TRBV4-2 | ASSQEGGSGANVLT
TRBJ1-2 | . | TRBV11-2 | ASSSNRDRGYGYT
TRBJ1-1 | . | TRBV15 | ATSREGRAMNTEAF
TRBJ1-4 | . | TRBV6-5 | ASSHRGEKLF
TRBJ2-2 | . | TRBV9 | ASSPPPNTGELF
TRBJ2-7 | . | TRBV5-1 | ASSLGQGAYEQY
TRBJ1-4 | few | TRBV6-4 | ASSDSQGRKLF
TRBJ1-6 | once | TRBV6-1 | ASSRQPYNSPLH
TRBJ1-6 | once | TRBV15 | ASGGTSYNSPLH
TRBJ2-4 | once | TRBV11-2 | ASSDPRGRNTQY
TRBJ2-5 | . | TRBV14 | ASSQEEGRWETQY
TRBJ1-4 | . | TRBV6-5 | ASSSIAFGGEKLF
TRBJ1-3 | . | TRBV15 | ATSRDWTGTGNTIY
TRBJ1-2 | . | TRBV9 | ASSTGQRVF
TRBJ1-5 | . | TRBV4-1 | ASSPSQQGNQPQH
TRBJ1-2 | . | TRBV2 | ASSESPGRYGYT
TRBJ1-1 | . | TRBV2 | ASRRDRGRGTEAF